These 15 T cell receptor beta chains share one sample of origin, sequenced in a study of cytomegalovirus exposure and HLA in healthy donors. 60 Vbeta and 13 Jbeta primers were used in PCR. The method was immunoSEQ multiplex PCR; TCRdb's version includes in-frame clones alone and lacks a portion of them. The data contain under 150,000 clones, roughly three quarters of them singletons. The material sequenced was PBMCs. These receptor sequences come from a woman aged 60-75 years in good health and CMV-seronegative.

V and J are TRBV5-1 and TRBJ2-1, with 9 bases aligning to TRBD2. The CDR3 totals 16 residues. V lost 0 bases and J lost 7; bases outside the gene matches: 8. The germline CDR1 and CDR2 sequences are SGHRS and YFSETQ. CDR3 region: CASSLGTSAVGNEQFF. In nucleotides, the CDR3 is TGCGCCAGCAGCTTGGGGACTAGCGCCGTTGGAAATGAGCAGTTCTTC.

This clone showed up just once. V is TRBV27 and J is TRBJ1-5; no definite D call. V shed 2 bases and J shed 7 bases, with 18 bases lying between them. Germline V gives CDR1 MNHEY, CDR2 SMNVEV (reference sequence). The CDR3 loop spans 16 amino acids. CDR3 loop: CASSLGSVGGGQPQHF. CDR3 sequence (DNA): TGTGCCAGCAGTTTAGGGTCTGTGGGAGGAGGCCAGCCCCAGCATTTT.

The chain uses TRBV5-1 and TRBJ1-2; 8 bases line up with TRBD1. Trimming at V came to 4 bases and at J to 7 bases, leaving 12 bases not matched to a gene. The germline V gene has CDR1 SGHRS and CDR2 YFSETQ. The CDR3 has 15 amino acids. The CDR3 bases are TGCGCCAGCAGCCCGGGACAGGAAAGATCCAGTGGCTACACCTTC. Translation: CASSPGQERSSGYTF.

This chain uses TRBV27 with TRBJ2-3; tentatively, D is TRBD1 (5 bases). This CDR3 is built from 16 residues. V lost 3 bases, J lost 2 bases, and 15 bases lay in between. Germline assignment: CDR1 MNHEY and CDR2 SMNVEV (reference sequence). CDR3 sequence: CASSLGPSPDTDTQYF. The CDR3 bases are TGTGCCAGCAGTTTGGGGCCAAGCCCTGACACAGATACGCAGTATTTT.

This sequence joins TRBV6-6 and TRBJ2-4, with 9 positions matching TRBD1. Trimming took 2 bases from V and 3 from J; bases not matched to a gene: 5. CDR3 length equals 16 residues. Germline-derived CDR1 and CDR2 are MNHNY and SVGAGI (reference sequence). For the CDR3, the DNA is TGTGCCAGCAGTTACGGGACAGGGCCGGGCAAAAACATTCAGTACTTC. It is translated as CASSYGTGPGKNIQYF.

This sequence joins TRBV7-2 and TRBJ2-6, with D possibly TRBD1 on 6 matching bases. CDR1 is SGHTA, CDR2 FQGNSA, per germline. V was trimmed by 4 bases and J by 0 bases, leaving 7 bases between them. CDR3 length: 15 amino acids. CDR3 loop: CASSSDSSGANVLTF. CDR3 coding DNA: TGTGCCAGCAGCTCGGACAGCTCTGGGGCCAACGTCCTGACTTTC. The full variable domain, completed using reference TRBV7-2 and TRBJ2-6, is GAGVSQSPSNKVTEKGKDVELRCDPISGHTALYWYRQSLGQGLEFLIYFQGNSAPDKSGLPSDRFSAERTGGSVSTLTIQRTQQEDSAVYLCASSSDSSGANVLTFGAGSRLTVL.

The rearrangement uses TRBV7-9 and TRBJ1-1; a weak D match, TRBD1 (6 bases). Germline assignment: CDR1 SEHNR and CDR2 FQNEAQ (reference sequence). CDR3 length: 16 residues. V gave up 5 bases and J gave up 1 base, with 17 bases separating them. The CDR3 region is CASSPRTTGGNTEAFF. CDR3 DNA sequence: TGTGCCAGCAGCCCACGAACGACAGGAGGGAACACTGAAGCTTTCTTT.

This chain connects TRBV5-6 to TRBJ1-2; D is unresolved. There are 14 residues in the CDR3. Germline V gene lookup returns CDR1 SGHDT and CDR2 YYEEEE. The V end was cut by 2 bases, the J end by 7 bases, with 15 bases between. DNA for the CDR3: TGTGCCAGCAGCTTCGGATCCGGGGAACGTGGCTACACCTTC. This sequence encodes CASSFGSGERGYTF.

The CDR3 DNA follows: TGTGCCACCACCACATCGAACGTCTACGAGCAGTACTTC. As protein: CATTTSNVYEQYF. The V call is TRBV28, the J call TRBJ2-7; D remains unclear. CDR1 is MDHEN, CDR2 SYDVKM, per germline. CDR3 length: 13 amino acids. Between the trimmed V and J ends, which lost 10 bases and 3 bases, there was a span of 16 bases.

The chain couples TRBV28 to TRBJ2-1; D possibly corresponds to TRBD1 (6 bases). CDR3 length: 13 residues. V lost 7 bases and J lost 6, with 13 bases in between. CDR1 and CDR2 (germline): MDHEN, SYDVKM. The CDR3 sequence is CASINRAVNEQFF. CDR3 DNA: TGTGCCAGCATTAACAGGGCAGTCAATGAGCAGTTCTTC.

The V call is TRBV5-1, the J call TRBJ1-2, with a tentative D call TRBD1 (5 bases). Trimming removed 2 bases at V and 8 bases at J, with 10 bases between. Germline V gives CDR1 SGHRS, CDR2 YFSETQ. The CDR3 runs 12 residues. CDR3 sequence reads: CASSLRGEGYTF. In DNA, the CDR3 is TGCGCCAGCAGCTTAAGGGGTGAGGGCTACACCTTC.

CDR3 sequence: CASSTGGLEAFF. The CDR3 DNA reads as TGTGCCAGCAGTACAGGGGGCCTTGAAGCTTTCTTT. The chain links TRBV27 to TRBJ1-1, with TRBD1 matching over 9 bases. V trimming: 5 bases; J trimming: 7 bases; junction bases outside the gene matches: 2. CDR3 size: 12 residues. From germline, CDR1 is MNHEY and CDR2 SMNVEV (reference sequence).

The chain combines TRBV4-1 with TRBJ2-2, with D possibly TRBD1 on 5 matching bases. The germline gives CDR1 MGHRA, CDR2 YSYEKL. V gave up 0 bases and J gave up 6 bases, with 11 bases separating them. The CDR3 spans 15 residues. The CDR3: CASSQELGVPGELFF. DNA of the CDR3: TGCGCCAGCAGCCAAGAGCTAGGGGTGCCCGGGGAGCTGTTTTTT.

The chain uses TRBV29-1 and TRBJ2-7, with 11 nucleotides matching TRBD2. The CDR3 covers 13 residues. J gave up 2 bases and V 7 bases, and 4 bases lay outside the gene matches. CDR1 SQVTM and CDR2 ANQGSEA come from the germline V gene. The CDR3 DNA sequence: TGCAGCGCCTCGGGACTAGCGGCCTACGAGCAGTACTTC. This translates into CSASGLAAYEQYF.

This sequence joins TRBV28 and TRBJ1-5; D might be TRBD1 (5 bases). This CDR3 comprises 17 residues. With 3 bases removed from V and 2 bases from J, the gap between germline ends came to 17 bases. The germline V gene has CDR1 MDHEN and CDR2 SYDVKM. The CDR3 sequence is CASSFLLGRDGNQPQHF. For the CDR3, the DNA is TGTGCCAGCAGTTTCCTTCTCGGCAGGGATGGCAATCAGCCCCAGCATTTT.